A single sample gave rise to the 15 T cell receptor beta chains below, sequenced in a study of post-analysis software for immune sequencing data. Notes on the study in general: Controls had lower frequencies than patients of about five TRBV segments, which included TRBV5-6, TRBV5-1 and TRBV20-1.

Their recognized antigens are unknown. Prepared libraries of TCR beta cDNA carried unique molecular identifiers. In TCRdb, the PCR reads were re-called with MiXCR into one record per CDR3 protein. The sample contains about 760,000 distinct CDR3 sequences, 25% to 30% of which appear only once. The specimen was blood. These receptors came from a girl aged 10 to 17 with multiple sclerosis.

The gene calls are TRBV6-5 and TRBJ2-3; D could derive from TRBD1 or TRBD2 (5 bases each). The CDR3 length is 15 residues. CDR1 and CDR2 (germline): MNHEY, SVGAGI. V was trimmed by 5 bases and J by 2 bases, leaving 14 bases between them. The DNA of the CDR3 is TGTGCCAGCAGTAGGGACCCCTCCAACACAGATACGCAGTATTTT. Translation: CASSRDPSNTDTQYF.

This clonotype occurred a few times. The chain combines TRBV20-1 with TRBJ2-7; D is possibly TRBD1 (5 bases). CDR1 is DFQATT, CDR2 SNEGSKA, per germline (reference sequence). Trimming took off 3 bases at V and 1 base at J, with 10 bases between the two ends. The CDR3 length is 13 residues. DNA of the CDR3: TGCAGTGCTAGGAGACAGATGTCCTACGAGCAGTACTTC. The encoded protein is CSARRQMSYEQYF.

V gene TRBV12-3 or TRBV12-4 combines with J gene TRBJ2-5; 14 bases align to TRBD2. Near its end, the DNA agrees better with TRBJ2-1, so the J call may be wrong. This CDR3 comprises 19 residues. CDR3 protein: CASSSLGTSGSFYQETQFF. The CDR3 region has the DNA TGTGCCAGCAGTTCGCTTGGGACTAGCGGGAGTTTTTACCAAGAGACCCAGTTCTTC.

The chain is built from TRBV5-1 and TRBJ2-7, with no clear D. Germline V lookup: CDR1 SGHRS, CDR2 YFSETQ. The CDR3 contains 14 residues. V gave up 2 bases and J gave up 3 bases, with 12 bases separating them. This chain's CDR3 is CASSFRSSGYEQYF. Here the CDR3 DNA reads TGCGCCAGCAGCTTTCGAAGCTCAGGCTACGAGCAGTACTTC.

This clonotype was detected only once. The chain employs TRBV14 and TRBJ1-2; the D gene is possibly TRBD1 (5 bases). V dropped 1 base and J dropped 9 bases, with 12 bases sitting between them. This CDR3 spans 13 amino acids. Germline V gene lookup returns CDR1 SGHDN and CDR2 FVKESK. The CDR3 DNA follows: TGTGCCAGCAGCCAAGGTTCCAGGGACCGCTACACCTTC. Its protein product is CASSQGSRDRYTF.

This clonotype was seen only a few times. This chain uses TRBV6-2 or TRBV6-3 with TRBJ2-7; possible D gene TRBD1, 5 bases. Germline CDR1 and CDR2: MNHEY and SVGEGT. The V gene lost 7 bases and the J gene lost 2 bases, with 18 bases spanning the gap. This CDR3 has 15 residues. The CDR3 DNA is TGTGCCAGCACGGCACGGGCGGCCAGGGCCTACGAGCAGTACTTC. Its translation: CASTARAARAYEQYF.

This clonotype was picked up a small number of times. The chain has TRBV7-8 and TRBJ2-1, with 11 positions matching TRBD2. Germline values: CDR1 SGHVS, CDR2 FQNEAQ. V lost 1 base, J lost 0 bases, and 8 bases stayed unmatched. CDR3 length: 19 amino acids. CDR3 nucleotides: TGTGCCAGCAGCTTAGAGACTAGCGGGGCGACCAGCTCCTACAATGAGCAGTTCTTC. This gives the protein CASSLETSGATSSYNEQFF.

The V gene is TRBV6-5, the J gene TRBJ1-3; D perhaps matches TRBD1 (5 bases). Trimming took off 2 bases at V and 0 bases at J, with 11 bases between the two ends. The germline gives CDR1 MNHEY, CDR2 SVGAGI. The CDR3 sequence is 16 residues long. In DNA, the CDR3 is TGTGCCAGCAGTTACCTTGGGGGTTTCTCTGGAAACACCATATATTTT. It encodes CASSYLGGFSGNTIYF.

This clonotype came up a few times. The chain carries TRBV20-1 and TRBJ2-3; D not certain. The CDR3 totals 14 residues. The V and J ends lost 4 bases and 5 bases respectively, with 16 bases between them. The germline V gene encodes CDR1 DFQATT and CDR2 SNEGSKA (reference sequence). DNA for the CDR3: TGCAGTGCTACGAAGTTCGGGCGGAGAGATACGCAGTATTTT. Encoded protein: CSATKFGRRDTQYF.

This clonotype was recorded only once. The V and J genes are TRBV11-2 and TRBJ2-3, with 8 bases lining up with TRBD1. The CDR3 is 17 residues long. Germline CDR1 reads SGHAT; CDR2 reads FQNNGV. V trimming: 4 bases; J trimming: 6 bases; junction bases outside the gene matches: 15. The CDR3 here is CASSSPGQEPLLDTQYF. The CDR3 DNA is TGTGCCAGCAGCTCGCCGGGACAGGAACCATTGCTGGATACGCAGTATTTT.

The chain carries TRBV13 and TRBJ2-1; TRBD1 agrees at 9 bases. The J call is uncertain, as TRBJ2-7 better fits the DNA end. Germline values: CDR1 PRHDT, CDR2 FYEKMQ (reference sequence). The CDR3 has 15 residues. The CDR3 sequence is CASSTRTGVRDEQYF. The DNA of the CDR3 is TGTGCCAGCAGCACACGGACAGGGGTACGCGATGAGCAGTACTTC.

This clonotype has a handful of counts. The chain carries TRBV7-2 and TRBJ1-6; D is uncertain. This CDR3 is built from 16 residues. The germline V gene encodes CDR1 SGHTA and CDR2 FQGNSA. The V and J ends lost 4 bases and 7 bases respectively, with 17 bases between them. The CDR3 spells CASSSWVPFGNSPLHF. In nucleotides, the CDR3 is TGTGCCAGCAGCTCGTGGGTCCCCTTCGGAAATTCACCCCTCCACTTT.

This clonotype showed up just a few times. V usage is TRBV5-1 and J usage is TRBJ2-7, with D uncertain. The germline V gene has CDR1 SGHRS and CDR2 YFSETQ. Trimming left V 0 bases short and J 1 base short, with 17 bases between. The length of the CDR3 is 17 residues. The CDR3 DNA reads as TGCGCCAGCAGCTTGGCCGGAACACTCAGCCGTTCCTACGAGCAGTACTTC. This encodes CASSLAGTLSRSYEQYF.

This clonotype was observed a handful of times. This rearrangement joins TRBV6-5 to TRBJ1-5; no definite D call. Between the trimmed V and J ends, which lost 5 bases and 3 bases, there was a span of 8 bases. The length of the CDR3 is 13 residues. The germline V gene encodes CDR1 MNHEY and CDR2 SVGAGI. Here the CDR3 DNA reads TGTGCCAGCAGTCGAGGACCCAATCAGCCCCAGCATTTT. It translates to CASSRGPNQPQHF.

This clonotype turned up a few times. The J gene is TRBJ2-7, the V gene TRBV5-5; TRBD1 might be the D (5 bases). The better agreement between TRBJ2-4 and the DNA end casts doubt on the J call. Germline values: CDR1 SGHKS, CDR2 YYEKEE (reference sequence). The CDR3 runs to 15 residues. In DNA, the CDR3 is TGTGCCAGCAGCTTGGCAGAGACAGCTTACAACATTCAGTACTTC. Translating gives CASSLAETAYNIQYF.